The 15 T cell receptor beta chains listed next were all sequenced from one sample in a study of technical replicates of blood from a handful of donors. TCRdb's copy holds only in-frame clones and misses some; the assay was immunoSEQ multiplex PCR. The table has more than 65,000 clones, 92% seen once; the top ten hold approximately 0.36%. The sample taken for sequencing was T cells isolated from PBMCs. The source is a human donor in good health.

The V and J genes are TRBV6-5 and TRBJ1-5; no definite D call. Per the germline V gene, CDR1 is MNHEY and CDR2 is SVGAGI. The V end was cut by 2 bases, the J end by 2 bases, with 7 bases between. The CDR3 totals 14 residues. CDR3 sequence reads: CASSYRQGNQPQHF. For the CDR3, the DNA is TGTGCCAGCAGTTACAGGCAGGGCAATCAGCCCCAGCATTTT.

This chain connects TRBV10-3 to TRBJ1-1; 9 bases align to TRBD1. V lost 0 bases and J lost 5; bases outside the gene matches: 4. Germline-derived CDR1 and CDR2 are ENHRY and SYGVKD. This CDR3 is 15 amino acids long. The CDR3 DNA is TGTGCCATCAGTGAGTCGAAGGACAGGGGAACTGAAGCTTTCTTT. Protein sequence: CAISESKDRGTEAFF.

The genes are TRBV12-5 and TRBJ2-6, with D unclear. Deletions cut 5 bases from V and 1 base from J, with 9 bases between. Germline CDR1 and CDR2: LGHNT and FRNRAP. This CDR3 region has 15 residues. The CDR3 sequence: CASGRSVSGANVLTF. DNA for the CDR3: TGTGCTAGTGGTCGCTCGGTTTCTGGGGCCAACGTCCTGACTTTC.

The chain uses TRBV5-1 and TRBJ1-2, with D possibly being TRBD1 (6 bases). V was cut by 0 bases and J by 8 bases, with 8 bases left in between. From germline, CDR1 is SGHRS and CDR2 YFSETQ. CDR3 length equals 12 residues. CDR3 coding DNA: TGCGCCAGCAGCTTGGCAGGGACAGGCTACACCTTC. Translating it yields CASSLAGTGYTF.

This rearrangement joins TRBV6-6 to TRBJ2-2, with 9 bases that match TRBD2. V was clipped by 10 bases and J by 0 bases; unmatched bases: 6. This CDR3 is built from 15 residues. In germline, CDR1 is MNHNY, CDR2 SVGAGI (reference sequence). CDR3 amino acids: CATPREGSNTGELFF. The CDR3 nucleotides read TGTGCCACCCCGCGGGAGGGATCGAACACCGGGGAGCTGTTTTTT.

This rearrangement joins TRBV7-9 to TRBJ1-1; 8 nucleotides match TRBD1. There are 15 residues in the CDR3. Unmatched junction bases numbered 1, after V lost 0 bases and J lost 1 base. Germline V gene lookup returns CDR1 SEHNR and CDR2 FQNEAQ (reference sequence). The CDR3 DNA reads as TGTGCCAGCAGCTTAGCACAGGGGGGGAACACTGAAGCTTTCTTT. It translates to CASSLAQGGNTEAFF.

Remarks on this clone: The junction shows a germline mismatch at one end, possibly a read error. The CDR3 DNA is TGTGCCAGCAGCCTAGAACTCCCCTCCGAGCAGTACTTC. Translation gives CASSLELPSEQYF. V and J are TRBV11-2 and TRBJ2-7; D uncertain. The CDR3 contains 13 residues. Per germline, CDR1 SGHAT and CDR2 FQNNGV.

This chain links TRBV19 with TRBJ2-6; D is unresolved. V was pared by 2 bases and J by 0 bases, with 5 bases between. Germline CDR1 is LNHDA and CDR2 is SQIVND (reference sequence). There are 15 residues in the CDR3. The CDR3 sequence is CASSILLSGANVLTF. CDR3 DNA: TGTGCCAGTAGTATACTTCTCTCTGGGGCCAACGTCCTGACTTTC.

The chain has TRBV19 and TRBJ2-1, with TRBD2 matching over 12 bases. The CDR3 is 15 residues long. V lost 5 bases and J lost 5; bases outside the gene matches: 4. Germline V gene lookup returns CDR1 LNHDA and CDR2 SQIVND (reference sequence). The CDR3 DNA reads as TGTGCCAGTAGTCTCGGACTAGCGGGGAACAATGAGCAGTTCTTC. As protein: CASSLGLAGNNEQFF.

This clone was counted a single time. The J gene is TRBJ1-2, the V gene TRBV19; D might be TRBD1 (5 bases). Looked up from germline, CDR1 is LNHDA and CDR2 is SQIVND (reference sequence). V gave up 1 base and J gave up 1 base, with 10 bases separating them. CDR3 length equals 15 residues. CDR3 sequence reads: CASSIGLQDNYGYTF. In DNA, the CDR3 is TGTGCCAGTAGTATAGGCCTACAGGATAACTATGGCTACACCTTC.

The CDR3 reads CASSLTTSGRGGTQYF. The CDR3, as DNA: TGCGCCAGCAGCTTAACTACTAGCGGGAGAGGGGGGACCCAGTACTTC. The chain employs TRBV5-1 and TRBJ2-5; 11 positions match TRBD2. The CDR3 consists of 16 residues. The germline V gene has CDR1 SGHRS and CDR2 YFSETQ. The V segment lost 2 bases and the J segment 7 bases; nucleotides outside the gene matches: 10.

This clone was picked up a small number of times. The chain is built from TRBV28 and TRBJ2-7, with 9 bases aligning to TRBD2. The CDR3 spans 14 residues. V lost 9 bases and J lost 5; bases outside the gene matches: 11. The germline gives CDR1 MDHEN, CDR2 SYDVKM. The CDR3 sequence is CASSSGSTLDEQYF. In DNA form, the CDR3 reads TGTGCCAGTAGTAGCGGGAGCACCCTCGACGAGCAGTACTTC.

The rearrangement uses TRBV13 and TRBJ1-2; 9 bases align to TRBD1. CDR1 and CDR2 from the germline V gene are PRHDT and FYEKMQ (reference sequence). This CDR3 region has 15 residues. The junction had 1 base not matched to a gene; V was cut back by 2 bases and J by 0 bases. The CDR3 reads CASSLTGGSNYGYTF. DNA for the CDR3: TGTGCCAGCAGCTTAACAGGGGGCTCTAACTATGGCTACACCTTC.

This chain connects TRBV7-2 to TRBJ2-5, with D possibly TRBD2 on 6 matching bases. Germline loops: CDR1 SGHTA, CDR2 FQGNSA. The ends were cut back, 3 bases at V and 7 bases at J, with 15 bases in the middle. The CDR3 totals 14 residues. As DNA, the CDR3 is TGTGCCAGCAGCTTCTCGGCGGTGGGGGGGACCCAGTACTTC. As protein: CASSFSAVGGTQYF.

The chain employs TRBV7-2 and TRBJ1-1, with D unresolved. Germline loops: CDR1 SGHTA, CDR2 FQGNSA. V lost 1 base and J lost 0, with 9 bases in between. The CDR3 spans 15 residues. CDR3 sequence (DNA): TGTGCCAGCAGCTTAGGCGGGCAGCTGAACACTGAAGCTTTCTTT. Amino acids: CASSLGGQLNTEAFF.